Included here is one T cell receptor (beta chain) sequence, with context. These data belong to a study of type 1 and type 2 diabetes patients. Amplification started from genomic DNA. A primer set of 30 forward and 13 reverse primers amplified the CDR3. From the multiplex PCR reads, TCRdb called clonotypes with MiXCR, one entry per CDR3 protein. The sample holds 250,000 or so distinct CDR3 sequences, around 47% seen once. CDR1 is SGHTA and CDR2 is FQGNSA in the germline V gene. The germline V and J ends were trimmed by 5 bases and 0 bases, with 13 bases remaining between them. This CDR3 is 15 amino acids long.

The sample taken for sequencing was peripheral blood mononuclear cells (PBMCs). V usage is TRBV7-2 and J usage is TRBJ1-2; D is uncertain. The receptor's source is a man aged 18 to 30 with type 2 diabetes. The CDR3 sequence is CASSQEVGPNYGYTF. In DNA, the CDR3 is TGTGCCAGCAGCCAAGAGGTCGGCCCTAACTATGGCTACACCTTC.